Shown below are 30 T cell receptor beta chains from a single sample sequenced in a study of Tregs in tolerant kidney transplant recipients. Profiled with immunoSEQ multiplex PCR; TCRdb holds only in-frame clones, not every one. The sample carries approximately 15,000 clones, 53% recorded once. FACS sorting followed a roughly six-day coculture of CFSE-labeled recipient PBMCs with irradiated graft donor PBMCs. These TCRs are of unknown antigen specificity. This material consisted of CD4+ T cells from blood cultured with allogeneic cells, taken before the transplant. The receptors were sampled from a human patient who received a combined kidney and bone marrow transplant.

This clone has only a few counts. The rearrangement links TRBV5-4 to TRBJ2-3, with D perhaps matching TRBD1 (6 bases). The CDR3 totals 14 residues. Germline assignment: CDR1 SGHNT and CDR2 YYREEE (reference sequence). Trimming stripped 5 bases from V and 1 base from J, with 11 bases between. CDR3 region: CASRSRQGTDTQYF. CDR3 in DNA: TGTGCCAGCAGGAGCAGACAGGGCACAGATACGCAGTATTTT.

The rearrangement links TRBV5-1 to TRBJ2-7; D is possibly TRBD2 (7 bases). The CDR3 loop spans 15 amino acids. Trimming cost V 3 bases and J 4 bases, with 17 bases left between them. CDR1 is SGHRS and CDR2 is YFSETQ in the germline V gene. The CDR3 bases are TGCGCCAGCAGCTCCGGGGTGGGGGGGCTGTACGAGCAGTACTTC. Protein: CASSSGVGGLYEQYF.

This clone was seen only a few times. The V gene is TRBV11-3, the J gene TRBJ2-5; 9 bases match TRBD1. CDR3 length equals 17 residues. V shed 1 base, J shed 2 bases, and the junction held 8 bases outside the gene matches. CDR1 is SGHNT and CDR2 is YENEEA in the germline V gene. CDR3 region: CASSLGVPGQGQETQYF. The CDR3 DNA reads as TGTGCCAGCAGCTTAGGGGTCCCGGGACAGGGTCAAGAGACCCAGTACTTC. The full variable domain, its missing parts supplied by reference TRBV11-3 and TRBJ2-5, is EAGVVQSPRYKIIEKKQPVAFWCNPISGHNTLYWYLQNLGQGPELLIRYENEEAVDDSQLPKDRFSAERLKGVDSTLKIQPAELGDSAVYLCASSLGVPGQGQETQYFGPGTRLLVL.

V and J are TRBV5-4 and TRBJ2-5, with 9 positions matching TRBD1. V dropped 1 base and J dropped 2; count of bases not matched to a gene: 3. This CDR3 region has 15 residues. Germline V gene data show CDR1 as SGHNT and CDR2 as YYREEE (reference sequence). CDR3 in amino acids: CASSLRQGVQETQYF. The CDR3 nucleotides read TGTGCCAGCAGCTTGCGACAGGGGGTGCAAGAGACCCAGTACTTC.

The chain combines TRBV9 with TRBJ1-1, with D possibly TRBD1 on 6 matching bases. V was pared by 1 base and J by 1 base, with 8 bases between. Germline V gene lookup returns CDR1 SGDLS and CDR2 YYNGEE. This CDR3 contains 14 residues. The CDR3 here is CASSVQGQNTEAFF. The DNA for the CDR3 is TGTGCCAGCAGCGTACAGGGACAGAACACTGAAGCTTTCTTT.

The chain has TRBV6-4 and TRBJ2-4; TRBD2 matches 16 bases. The ends lost 8 bases at V and 2 bases at J; junction bases unmatched: 6. The germline CDR1 and CDR2 sequences are MRHNA and SNTAGT. This CDR3 contains 17 residues. The CDR3 nucleotides read TGTGCCAGCCTGGGACTAGCGGGAGGGGAAACCAAAAACATTCAGTACTTC. This translates into CASLGLAGGETKNIQYF.

The chain has TRBV2 and TRBJ1-3; TRBD1 matches at 10 bases. Trimming took 6 bases from V and 4 from J; bases not matched to a gene: 6. The germline V gene encodes CDR1 SNHLY and CDR2 FYNNEI. The CDR3 totals 15 residues. CDR3 bases: TGTGCCAGCAGGGACCGGACAGGGGGAGGAAACACCATATATTTT. It is translated as CASRDRTGGGNTIYF.

The CDR3 sequence: CASSLVGVNTEAFF. CDR3 coding DNA: TGTGCCAGCAGCTTAGTAGGGGTGAACACTGAAGCTTTCTTT. The V gene is TRBV7-9, the J gene TRBJ1-1; a weak D match, TRBD1 (5 bases). The CDR3 is 14 residues long. CDR1 is SEHNR and CDR2 is FQNEAQ in the germline V gene (reference sequence). With 1 base removed from V and 0 bases from J, the gap between germline ends came to 6 bases.

This clone came up a few times. The chain combines TRBV9 with TRBJ1-1; TRBD1 aligns across 8 bases. V was clipped by 4 bases and J by 5 bases; unmatched bases: 7. This CDR3 spans 14 amino acids. Germline loops: CDR1 SGDLS, CDR2 YYNGEE. CDR3 sequence: CASSLLRQGTEAFF. Written as DNA, the CDR3 is TGTGCCAGCAGCCTACTTAGACAGGGGACTGAAGCTTTCTTT.

There are a few counts of this clone. The CDR3 region has the DNA TGTGCCAGCAGTTATTGGGCTAGCGGGAGACACGAGCAGTACTTC. This encodes CASSYWASGRHEQYF. V and J are TRBV6-6 and TRBJ2-7; 10 bases match TRBD2. With 3 bases clipped from V and 5 bases from J, the junction kept 7 bases outside the gene matches. Germline lookup yields CDR1 MNHNY and CDR2 SVGAGI (reference sequence). CDR3 size: 15 residues.

The table lists this clone with a few counts. V gene TRBV4-1 combines with J gene TRBJ2-5, with 16 bases fitting TRBD2. Germline-derived CDR1 and CDR2 are MGHRA and YSYEKL. The CDR3 consists of 19 residues. The V segment lost 1 base and the J segment 1 base; nucleotides outside the gene matches: 6. CDR3 region: CASSQGLGLAGGTQETQYF. CDR3 coding DNA: TGCGCCAGCAGCCAAGGACTGGGACTAGCGGGAGGGACCCAAGAGACCCAGTACTTC.

The V and J genes are TRBV4-1 and TRBJ1-5; the D is unclear. There are 13 residues in the CDR3. With 0 bases removed from V and 7 bases from J, the gap between germline ends came to 7 bases. Germline V gene lookup returns CDR1 MGHRA and CDR2 YSYEKL. The DNA of the CDR3 is TGCGCCAGCAGCCAAGATCTTAAACAGCCCCAGCATTTT. Protein: CASSQDLKQPQHF.

This clone was seen more than once but under ten times. V and J are TRBV30 and TRBJ2-7, with TRBD1 as a possible D gene (5 bases). Germline V gives CDR1 GTSNPN, CDR2 SVGIG (reference sequence). The CDR3 consists of 16 residues. V was cut by 0 bases and J by 0 bases, with 15 bases left in between. The CDR3 sequence is CAWSVNRGLGSYEQYF. The CDR3 coding sequence is TGTGCCTGGAGTGTAAATAGGGGCCTAGGCTCCTACGAGCAGTACTTC.

The chain employs TRBV7-8 and TRBJ2-1, with 9 bases lining up with TRBD1. The germline V gene has CDR1 SGHVS and CDR2 FQNEAQ. The V and J ends lost 5 bases and 12 bases, in that order; junction bases with no gene match: 17. The CDR3 sequence is 16 residues long. In DNA, the CDR3 is TGTGCCAGCAGCCCCACCGGGACAGGGTCTGGCAAGCGGCAGTTCTTC. Translation gives CASSPTGTGSGKRQFF. The full variable domain, completed using reference TRBV7-8 and TRBJ2-1, is GAGVSQSPRYKVAKRGQDVALRCDPISGHVSLFWYQQALGQGPEFLTYFQNEAQLDKSGLPSDRFFAERPEGSVSTLKIQRTQQEDSAVYLCASSPTGTGSGKRQFFGPGTRLTVL.

The chain recombines TRBV6-5 with TRBJ2-3; the D gene is possibly TRBD1 (6 bases). Trimming pared 6 bases from V and 3 bases from J, leaving 7 bases between. The CDR3 covers 12 residues. Germline CDR1 is MNHEY and CDR2 is SVGAGI. In nucleotides, the CDR3 is TGTGCCAGCAGGAGGGGGACAGATACGCAGTATTTT. It specifies CASRRGTDTQYF.

This clone was found a few times. The chain uses TRBV4-1 and TRBJ2-2; D might be TRBD1 (5 bases). Germline-derived CDR1 and CDR2 are MGHRA and YSYEKL. This CDR3 has 15 amino acids. Trimming pared 2 bases from V and 0 bases from J, leaving 7 bases between. CDR3 DNA sequence: TGCGCCAGCAGCCAACTACAGGCGAACACCGGGGAGCTGTTTTTT. Amino acid sequence: CASSQLQANTGELFF.

The V gene is TRBV15, the J gene TRBJ2-7; possible D gene TRBD2, 6 bases. There are 15 residues in the CDR3. Trimming left V 5 bases short and J 0 bases short, with 14 bases between. Germline loops: CDR1 LNHNV, CDR2 YYDKDF (reference sequence). In DNA form, the CDR3 reads TGTGCCACCAGCGACCGTACGACTAGCTCCTACGAGCAGTACTTC. It encodes CATSDRTTSSYEQYF. Supplemented by reference TRBV15 and TRBJ2-7, the full variable domain reads DAMVIQNPRYQVTQFGKPVTLSCSQTLNHNVMYWYQQKSSQAPKLLFHYYDKDFNNEADTPDNFQSRRPNTSFCFLDIRSPGLGDTAMYLCATSDRTTSSYEQYFGPGTRLTVT.

This clone was detected only a few times. The rearrangement joins TRBV15 to TRBJ2-7, with TRBD1 as a possible D gene (5 bases). Deletions cut 8 bases from V and 2 bases from J, with 16 bases between. The germline CDR1 and CDR2 sequences are LNHNV and YYDKDF (reference sequence). CDR3 length: 14 residues. The CDR3 sequence: CATPIAGFTYEQYF. The CDR3 DNA reads as TGTGCCACCCCAATCGCAGGGTTTACCTACGAGCAGTACTTC.

The gene calls are TRBV27 and TRBJ2-7; 7 nucleotides line up with TRBD1. This CDR3 spans 13 amino acids. The junction had 6 bases not matched to a gene; V was cut back by 6 bases and J by 4 bases. Per the germline V gene, CDR1 is MNHEY and CDR2 is SMNVEV (reference sequence). DNA for the CDR3: TGTGCCAGCAGCTCGACAGGGTCTTACGAGCAGTACTTC. This codes for CASSSTGSYEQYF.

The rearrangement links TRBV4-2 to TRBJ2-5; 12 nucleotides match TRBD1. Trimming took 1 base from V and 5 from J; bases not matched to a gene: 11. Per germline, CDR1 LGHNA and CDR2 YNFKEQ. The CDR3 spans 18 residues. CDR3 bases: TGTGCCAGCAGCCAAGCGCCCATCCCGGGACAGGGGGCTGAGACCCAGTACTTC. The encoded protein is CASSQAPIPGQGAETQYF.

The V and J genes are TRBV2 and TRBJ2-1; 8 bases match TRBD1. The CDR3 extends over 15 amino acids. Germline-derived CDR1 and CDR2 are SNHLY and FYNNEI. V lost 7 bases, J lost 3 bases, and 8 bases stayed unmatched. CDR3 coding DNA: TGTGCCAGCATAGGGGGACAGGAGGGCTACAATGAGCAGTTCTTC. Translating gives CASIGGQEGYNEQFF.

This clone was observed once. The CDR3 is CASRGQSRNTEAFF. As DNA, the CDR3 is TGTGCCAGCAGGGGACAGTCAAGGAACACTGAAGCTTTCTTT. The chain uses TRBV27 and TRBJ1-1, with 7 bases that match TRBD1. The CDR3 extends over 14 amino acids. V lost 6 bases, J lost 1 base, and 5 bases stayed unmatched. Germline V CDR1 and CDR2: MNHEY, SMNVEV (reference sequence).

V is TRBV5-1 and J is TRBJ2-7; 7 bases are a match to TRBD1. Per the germline V gene, CDR1 is SGHRS and CDR2 is YFSETQ. The CDR3 is made up of 13 amino acids. With 5 bases clipped from V and 1 base from J, the junction kept 3 bases outside the gene matches. The CDR3 bases are TGCGCCAGCAGTCAGGGACAGTCCTACGAGCAGTACTTC. Translated: CASSQGQSYEQYF.

V usage is TRBV5-1 and J usage is TRBJ1-1; the D gene is possibly TRBD1 (5 bases). Trimming took off 1 base at V and 2 bases at J, with 9 bases between the two ends. The CDR3 length is 14 residues. Germline V gives CDR1 SGHRS, CDR2 YFSETQ. The chain's CDR3 is CASSLWGTNTEAFF. In nucleotides, the CDR3 is TGCGCCAGCAGCTTGTGGGGCACAAACACTGAAGCTTTCTTT. The complete variable domain, with remaining parts taken from reference TRBV5-1 and TRBJ1-1, reads KAGVTQTPRYLIKTRGQQVTLSCSPISGHRSVSWYQQTPGQGLQFLFEYFSETQRNKGNFPGRFSGRQFSNSRSEMNVSTLELGDSALYLCASSLWGTNTEAFFGQGTRLTVV.

The chain links TRBV2 to TRBJ2-7; a weak D match, TRBD2 (6 bases). Germline lookup yields CDR1 SNHLY and CDR2 FYNNEI. V lost 6 bases, J lost 0 bases, and 18 bases lay in between. There are 16 residues in the CDR3. CDR3 residues: CASRATGGAFSYEQYF. The CDR3 DNA reads TGTGCCAGCAGGGCAACCGGCGGGGCATTCTCCTACGAGCAGTACTTC.

This clone was recorded a few times. The chain uses TRBV6-1 and TRBJ2-7; D is undetermined. This CDR3 is 13 amino acids long. The germline gives CDR1 MNHNS, CDR2 SASEGT. Trimming stripped 6 bases from V and 1 base from J, with 10 bases between. CDR3: CASRPTKSYEQYF. The DNA for the CDR3 is TGTGCCAGCAGACCGACAAAATCCTACGAGCAGTACTTC.

V is TRBV27 and J is TRBJ2-3, with 16 bases aligning to TRBD2. The CDR3 is 20 amino acids. Germline lookup yields CDR1 MNHEY and CDR2 SMNVEV (reference sequence). The junction had 14 bases not matched to a gene; V was cut back by 6 bases and J by 2 bases. The CDR3 nucleotides read TGTGCCAGCAGATCCCTGGGACTAGCGGGAGGGCCCCTACTCACAGATACGCAGTATTTT. Translation gives CASRSLGLAGGPLLTDTQYF.

The rearrangement joins TRBV18 to TRBJ2-7; 10 bases fit TRBD1. The germline V gene encodes CDR1 KGHSH and CDR2 LQKENI. The trim removed 6 bases at V and 2 bases at J, leaving 7 bases unmatched. This CDR3 region has 15 residues. The CDR3 sequence: CASSQGTGDPYEQYF. The CDR3 DNA reads TGTGCCAGCTCCCAGGGGACAGGGGACCCCTACGAGCAGTACTTC.

The chain is built from TRBV18 and TRBJ1-4; tentatively, D is TRBD1 (5 bases). Trimming stripped 2 bases from V and 2 bases from J, with 21 bases between. The CDR3 contains 19 residues. Germline V gene lookup returns CDR1 KGHSH and CDR2 LQKENI. The CDR3 region is CASSPTPGTAGRTNEKLFF. CDR3 nucleotides: TGTGCCAGCTCACCAACCCCCGGGACGGCGGGGCGCACTAATGAAAAACTGTTTTTT.

The rearrangement uses TRBV2 and TRBJ2-1; D might be TRBD1 (5 bases). CDR1 is SNHLY, CDR2 FYNNEI, per germline. The CDR3 extends over 11 amino acids. V shed 11 bases and J shed 9 bases, with 14 bases lying between them. Here the CDR3 DNA reads TGTGCCCGAAGGACACTGGCTGAGCAGTTCTTC. Translation gives CARRTLAEQFF.